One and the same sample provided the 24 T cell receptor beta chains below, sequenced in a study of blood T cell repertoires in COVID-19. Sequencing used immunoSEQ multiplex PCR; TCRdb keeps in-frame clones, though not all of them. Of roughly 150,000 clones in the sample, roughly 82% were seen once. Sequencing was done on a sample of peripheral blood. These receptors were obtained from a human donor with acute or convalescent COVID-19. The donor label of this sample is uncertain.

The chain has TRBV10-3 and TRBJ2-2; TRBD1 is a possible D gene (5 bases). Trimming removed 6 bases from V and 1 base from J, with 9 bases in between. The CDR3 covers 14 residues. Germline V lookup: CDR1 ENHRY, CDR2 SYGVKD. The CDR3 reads CAIREQENTGELFF. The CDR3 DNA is TGTGCCATCAGAGAACAGGAGAACACCGGGGAGCTGTTTTTT.

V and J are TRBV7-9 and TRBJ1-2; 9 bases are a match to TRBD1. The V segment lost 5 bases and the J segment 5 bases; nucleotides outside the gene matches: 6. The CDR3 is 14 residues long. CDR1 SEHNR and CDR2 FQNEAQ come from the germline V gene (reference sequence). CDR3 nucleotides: TGTGCCAGCAGCCCTTCCGGACAGGGGTATGGCTACACCTTC. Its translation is CASSPSGQGYGYTF. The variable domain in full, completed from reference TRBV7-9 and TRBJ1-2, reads DTGVSQNPRHKITKRGQNVTFRCDPISEHNRLYWYRQTLGQGPEFLTYFQNEAQLEKSRLLSDRFSAERPKGSFSTLEIQRTEQGDSAMYLCASSPSGQGYGYTFGSGTRLTVV.

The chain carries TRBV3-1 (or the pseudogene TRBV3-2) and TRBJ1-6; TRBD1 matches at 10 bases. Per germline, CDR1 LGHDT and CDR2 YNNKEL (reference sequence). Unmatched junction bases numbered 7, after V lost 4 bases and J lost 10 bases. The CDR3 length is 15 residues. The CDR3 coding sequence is TGTGCCAGCAGCCGCGGGACAGGGGTTTACTCACCCCTCCACTTT. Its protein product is CASSRGTGVYSPLHF.

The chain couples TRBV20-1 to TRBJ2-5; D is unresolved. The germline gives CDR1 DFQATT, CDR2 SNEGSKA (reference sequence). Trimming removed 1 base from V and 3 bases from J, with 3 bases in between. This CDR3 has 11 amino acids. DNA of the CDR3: TGCAGTGCTAGAGTTAAAGAGACCCAGTACTTC. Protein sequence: CSARVKETQYF.

CDR3 protein: CASSTGDPSFSGELFF. CDR3 DNA: TGCGCCAGCAGCACGGGGGACCCAAGCTTCTCTGGGGAGCTGTTTTTT. The chain joins TRBV5-1 to TRBJ2-2, with D possibly being TRBD2 (6 bases). V lost 4 bases and J lost 8, with 21 bases in between. This CDR3 comprises 16 residues. Germline-derived CDR1 and CDR2 are SGHRS and YFSETQ. Based on the CDR3 plus reference TRBV5-1 and TRBJ2-2, the full variable domain is KAGVTQTPRYLIKTRGQQVTLSCSPISGHRSVSWYQQTPGQGLQFLFEYFSETQRNKGNFPGRFSGRQFSNSRSEMNVSTLELGDSALYLCASSTGDPSFSGELFFGEGSRLTVL.

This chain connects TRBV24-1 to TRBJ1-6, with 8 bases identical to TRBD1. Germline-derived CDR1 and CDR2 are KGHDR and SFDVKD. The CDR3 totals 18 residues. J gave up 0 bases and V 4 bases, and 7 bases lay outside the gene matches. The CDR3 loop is CATSDVRQGSSYNSPLHF. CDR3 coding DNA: TGTGCCACCAGTGACGTCCGACAGGGGAGCTCCTATAATTCACCCCTCCACTTT.

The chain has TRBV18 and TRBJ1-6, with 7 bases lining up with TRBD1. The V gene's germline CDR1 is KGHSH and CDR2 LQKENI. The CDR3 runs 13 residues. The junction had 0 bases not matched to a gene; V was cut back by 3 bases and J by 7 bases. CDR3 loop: CASSPGQNSPLHF. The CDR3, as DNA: TGTGCCAGCTCACCGGGACAGAATTCACCCCTCCACTTT.

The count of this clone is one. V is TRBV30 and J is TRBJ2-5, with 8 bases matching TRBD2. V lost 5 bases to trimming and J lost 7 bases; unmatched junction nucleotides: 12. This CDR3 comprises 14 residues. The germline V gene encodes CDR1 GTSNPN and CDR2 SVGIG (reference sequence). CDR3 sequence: CAWGIQGSGGTQYF. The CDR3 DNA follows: TGTGCCTGGGGGATTCAGGGCAGCGGGGGGACCCAGTACTTC.

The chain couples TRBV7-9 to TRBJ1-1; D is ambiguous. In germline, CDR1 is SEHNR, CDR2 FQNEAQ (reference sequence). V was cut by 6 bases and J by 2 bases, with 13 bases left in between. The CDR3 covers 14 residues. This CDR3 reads CASSRLRGNTEAFF. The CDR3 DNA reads TGTGCCAGCAGTCGCCTACGGGGTAACACTGAAGCTTTCTTT. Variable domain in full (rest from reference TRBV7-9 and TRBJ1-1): DTGVSQNPRHKITKRGQNVTFRCDPISEHNRLYWYRQTLGQGPEFLTYFQNEAQLEKSRLLSDRFSAERPKGSFSTLEIQRTEQGDSAMYLCASSRLRGNTEAFFGQGTRLTVV.

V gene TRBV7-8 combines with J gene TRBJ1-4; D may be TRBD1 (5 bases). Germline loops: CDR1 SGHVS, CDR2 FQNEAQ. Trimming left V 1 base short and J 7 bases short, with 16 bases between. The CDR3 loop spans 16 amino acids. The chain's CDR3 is CASSLGRGPRGEKLFF. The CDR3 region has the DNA TGTGCCAGCAGCTTAGGGCGGGGCCCCAGAGGTGAAAAACTGTTTTTT.

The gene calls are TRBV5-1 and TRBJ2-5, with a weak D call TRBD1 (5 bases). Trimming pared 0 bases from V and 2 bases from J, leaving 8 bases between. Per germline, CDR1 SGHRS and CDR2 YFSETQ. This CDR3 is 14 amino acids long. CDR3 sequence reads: CASSLEGVQETQYF. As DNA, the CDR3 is TGCGCCAGCAGCTTGGAAGGGGTACAAGAGACCCAGTACTTC.

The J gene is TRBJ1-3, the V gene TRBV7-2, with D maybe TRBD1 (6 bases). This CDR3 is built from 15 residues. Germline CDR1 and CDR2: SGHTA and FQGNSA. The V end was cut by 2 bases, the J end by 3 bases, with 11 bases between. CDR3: CASSLIRGHGNTIYF. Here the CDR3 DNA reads TGTGCCAGCAGCTTAATCAGGGGTCATGGAAACACCATATATTTT.

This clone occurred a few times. The CDR3 region is CASSRDGTEENEKLFF. CDR3 nucleotide sequence: TGCGCCAGCAGCAGAGACGGGACAGAAGAGAATGAAAAACTGTTTTTT. The chain carries TRBV5-1 and TRBJ1-4, with 7 bases aligning to TRBD1. The CDR3 sequence is 16 residues long. Germline CDR1 reads SGHRS; CDR2 reads YFSETQ. Germline trimming cut 4 bases from V and 5 bases from J; bases unmatched to any gene: 11.

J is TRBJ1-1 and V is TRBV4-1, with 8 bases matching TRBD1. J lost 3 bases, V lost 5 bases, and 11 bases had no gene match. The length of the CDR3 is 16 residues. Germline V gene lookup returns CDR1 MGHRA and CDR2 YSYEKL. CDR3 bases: TGCGCCAGCAGCGAAAGGACAGGGATGGTGCACACTGAAGCTTTCTTT. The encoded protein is CASSERTGMVHTEAFF.

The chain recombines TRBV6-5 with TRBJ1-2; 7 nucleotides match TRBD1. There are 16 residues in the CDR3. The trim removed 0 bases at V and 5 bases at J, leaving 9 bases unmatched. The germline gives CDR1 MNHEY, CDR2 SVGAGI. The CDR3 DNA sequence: TGTGCCAGCAGTTACTCGACGCGGACAGGATCTTATGGCTACACCTTC. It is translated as CASSYSTRTGSYGYTF.

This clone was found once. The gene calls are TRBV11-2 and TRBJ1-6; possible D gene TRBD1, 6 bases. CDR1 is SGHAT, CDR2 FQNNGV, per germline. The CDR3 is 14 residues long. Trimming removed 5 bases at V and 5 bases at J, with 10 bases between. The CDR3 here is CASSRRTDNSPLHF. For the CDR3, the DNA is TGTGCCAGCAGCCGACGGACAGATAATTCACCCCTCCACTTT.

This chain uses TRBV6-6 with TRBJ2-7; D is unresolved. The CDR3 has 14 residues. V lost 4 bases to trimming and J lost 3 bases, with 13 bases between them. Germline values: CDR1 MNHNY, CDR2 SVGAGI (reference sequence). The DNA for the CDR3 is TGTGCCAGCAGTTCGACTCAATCCCTCTACGAGCAGTACTTC. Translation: CASSSTQSLYEQYF.

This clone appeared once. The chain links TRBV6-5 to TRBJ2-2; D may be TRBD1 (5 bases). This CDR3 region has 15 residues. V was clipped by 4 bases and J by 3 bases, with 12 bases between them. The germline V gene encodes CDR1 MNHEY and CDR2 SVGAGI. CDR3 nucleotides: TGTGCCAGCAGTTGGACAATGGGGCACACCGGGGAGCTGTTTTTT. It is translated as CASSWTMGHTGELFF.

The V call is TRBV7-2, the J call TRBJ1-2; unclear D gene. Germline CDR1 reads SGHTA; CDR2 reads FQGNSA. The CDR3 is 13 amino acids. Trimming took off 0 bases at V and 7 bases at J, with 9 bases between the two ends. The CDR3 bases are TGTGCCAGCAGCTTAGCGCAGGCGCGTGGCTACACCTTC. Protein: CASSLAQARGYTF.

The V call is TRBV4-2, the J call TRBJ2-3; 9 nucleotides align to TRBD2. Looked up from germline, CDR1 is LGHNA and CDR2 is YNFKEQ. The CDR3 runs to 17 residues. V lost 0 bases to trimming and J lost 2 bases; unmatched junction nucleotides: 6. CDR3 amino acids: CASSQDSGGPATDTQYF. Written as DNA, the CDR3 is TGTGCCAGCAGCCAAGACAGCGGGGGGCCCGCCACAGATACGCAGTATTTT.

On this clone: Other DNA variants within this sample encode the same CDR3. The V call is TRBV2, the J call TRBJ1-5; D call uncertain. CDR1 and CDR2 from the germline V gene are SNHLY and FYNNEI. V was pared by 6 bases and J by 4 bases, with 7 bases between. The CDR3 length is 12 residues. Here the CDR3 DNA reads TGTGCCAGCAGCCAGAATAATCAGCCCCAGCATTTT. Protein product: CASSQNNQPQHF.

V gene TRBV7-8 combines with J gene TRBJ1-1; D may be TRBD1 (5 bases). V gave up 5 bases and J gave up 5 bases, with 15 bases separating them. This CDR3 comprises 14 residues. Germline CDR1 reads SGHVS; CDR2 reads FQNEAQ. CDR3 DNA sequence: TGTGCCAGCAGCCCAGCATTGGGGCGGACTGAAGCTTTCTTT. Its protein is CASSPALGRTEAFF.

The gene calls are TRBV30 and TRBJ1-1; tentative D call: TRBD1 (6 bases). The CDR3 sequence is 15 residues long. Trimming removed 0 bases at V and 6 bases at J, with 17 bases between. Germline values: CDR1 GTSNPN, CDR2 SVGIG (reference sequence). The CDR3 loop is CAWSVRNRVVSEAFF. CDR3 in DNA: TGTGCCTGGAGTGTACGAAACAGGGTCGTATCTGAAGCTTTCTTT.

CDR3 sequence (DNA): TGTGCCACCAGTGAGAGGACAGATACGCAGTATTTT. Translated: CATSERTDTQYF. The rearrangement uses TRBV24-1 and TRBJ2-3, with D unclear. There are 12 residues in the CDR3. Germline CDR1 is KGHDR and CDR2 is SFDVKD. V was pared by 4 bases and J by 3 bases, with 4 bases between.